One sample yielded the 27 T cell receptor beta chains listed below, sequenced in a study of vaccination and CD4 T cells after COVID-19 (dated by TCRdb to 2021 to 2024). Receptor libraries were prepared by PCR. The sample was run on an Illumina iSeq 100. DNA from cultured CD4+ T cells underwent TCR sequencing with the Oncomine TCR Beta short-read assay at the Johns Hopkins FTIC core. TCRdb reanalyzed the raw reads on its own, using fastp at Q25 for trimming and MiXCR for clone calling, and kept in-frame beta chains. Identical CDR3 protein sequences are pooled into one entry, listed with their most common genes and DNA. The sample table contains fewer than 12,000 distinct CDR3 sequences; only one count was recorded for 22% of them. The ten biggest clones cover roughly an eighth of the sample. The treatment or condition label corresponds to: approximately 9-day PBMC culture with coronavirus spike peptide pools or control peptides (ViraFEST assay).

No antigens are known for them. The source material was CD4+ T cells from blood, cultured in vitro, sampled after SARS-CoV-2 vaccination. The receptors derive from a human donor who had recovered from COVID-19.

In this sample, this clonotype turned up a few times. The chain recombines TRBV27 with TRBJ2-2; 7 bases match TRBD2. The V gene's germline CDR1 is MNHEY and CDR2 SMNVEV (reference sequence). The V gene end was trimmed by 8 bases and the J gene end by 4 bases; junction bases not matched to a gene: 13. The CDR3 totals 16 residues. CDR3 sequence reads: CASFPPGRGSTGELFF. The CDR3 nucleotides read TGTGCCAGCTTCCCGCCCGGTCGCGGGAGCACCGGGGAGCTGTTTTTT.

By share of the sample, this clonotype is medium-sized (0.01 to 0.1%). The V gene is TRBV7-6, the J gene TRBJ2-1; D remains unclear. The CDR3 length is 14 residues. The V end lost 5 bases, the J end lost 3 bases, and 11 bases lay between the germline ends. The germline gives CDR1 SGHVS, CDR2 FNYEAQ. CDR3 sequence: CASSPRLGYNEQFF. In DNA form, the CDR3 reads TGTGCCAGCAGCCCCCGGCTCGGCTACAATGAGCAGTTCTTC.

This sequence joins TRBV7-9 and TRBJ2-2, with a possible D match to TRBD2 (5 bases). This CDR3 contains 14 residues. Germline V gene data show CDR1 as SEHNR and CDR2 as FQNEAQ (reference sequence). V gave up 0 bases and J gave up 3 bases, with 5 bases separating them. CDR3 in DNA: TGTGCCAGCAGCTTAGCGAGGGACACCGGGGAGCTGTTTTTT. Encoded protein: CASSLARDTGELFF.

This clonotype was picked up a small number of times. This rearrangement joins TRBV28 to TRBJ1-6, with 8 nucleotides matching TRBD1. The CDR3 sequence is 14 residues long. V dropped 6 bases and J dropped 11; count of bases not matched to a gene: 9. Germline CDR1 is MDHEN and CDR2 is SYDVKM. CDR3 loop: CASRTGQAGTPLHF. Written as DNA, the CDR3 is TGTGCCAGCAGGACGGGACAGGCCGGGACACCCCTCCACTTT.

The chain combines TRBV20-1 with TRBJ2-7, with 9 bases fitting TRBD1. CDR3 length: 15 amino acids. The junction had 14 bases not matched to a gene; V was cut back by 6 bases and J by 5 bases. Germline lookup yields CDR1 DFQATT and CDR2 SNEGSKA (reference sequence). The CDR3 nucleotides read TGCAGTGCGTCGAACCGGGACAGGGCGACTCACGAGCAGTACTTC. This encodes CSASNRDRATHEQYF.

This clonotype was observed a few times. V usage is TRBV15 and J usage is TRBJ2-2; 9 bases are shared with TRBD2. Trimming cost V 5 bases and J 7 bases; bases outside gene matches: 8. The germline CDR1 and CDR2 sequences are LNHNV and YYDKDF (reference sequence). The CDR3 has 15 residues. CDR3 loop: CATSVRGRAVGELFF. Here the CDR3 DNA reads TGTGCCACCAGCGTCCGCGGGAGGGCCGTCGGGGAGCTGTTTTTT.

This clonotype rates as medium-sized. V gene TRBV24-1 combines with J gene TRBJ1-1; a weak D match, TRBD1 (5 bases). V shed 5 bases and J shed 6 bases, with 12 bases lying between them. The CDR3 has 13 residues. The germline V gene encodes CDR1 KGHDR and CDR2 SFDVKD. DNA for the CDR3: TGTGCCACCAGTGGGGCAGGGTCCTCTGAAGCTTTCTTT. It encodes CATSGAGSSEAFF.

This clonotype is deemed medium-sized. The genes are TRBV20-1 and TRBJ2-7; 16 bases match TRBD2. The CDR3 is made up of 16 amino acids. V gave up 4 bases and J gave up 0 bases; unmatched junction bases: 3. Germline V lookup: CDR1 DFQATT, CDR2 SNEGSKA (reference sequence). CDR3 protein: CSATGTSGRDSYEQYF. CDR3 DNA: TGCAGTGCTACCGGGACTAGCGGGAGGGACTCCTACGAGCAGTACTTC.

Relative to its sample, this clonotype is medium-sized. The V and J genes are TRBV10-3 and TRBJ2-7; TRBD2 agrees at 12 bases. There are 15 residues in the CDR3. Trimming at V came to 4 bases and at J to 2 bases, leaving 3 bases not matched to a gene. Germline V gene lookup returns CDR1 ENHRY and CDR2 SYGVKD. In DNA, the CDR3 is TGTGCCATCAGTGTACTAGCGGGAGGTACCTACGAGCAGTACTTC. Its translation: CAISVLAGGTYEQYF.

As DNA, the CDR3 is TGCGCCAGCAGCCGAGGGGTAGGGGCTGGAAACACCATATATTTT. Translation gives CASSRGVGAGNTIYF. The rearrangement uses TRBV4-3 and TRBJ1-3; TRBD1 is a possible D gene (5 bases). The V and J ends lost 4 bases and 2 bases respectively, with 12 bases between them. The CDR3 has 15 residues. Germline values: CDR1 LGHNA, CDR2 YSLEER.

The rearrangement uses TRBV7-9 and TRBJ2-1; 9 nucleotides match TRBD2. V dropped 1 base and J dropped 4; count of bases not matched to a gene: 5. Per germline, CDR1 SEHNR and CDR2 FQNEAQ (reference sequence). The CDR3 is 16 residues long. In DNA form, the CDR3 reads TGTGCCAGCAGCTTAGACTCTAGCGGGATATACAATGAGCAGTTCTTC. Translating it yields CASSLDSSGIYNEQFF.

The CDR3 loop reads CASSSLGLAGGTGELFF. As DNA, the CDR3 is TGTGCCAGCAGCTCCCTAGGACTAGCGGGAGGGACCGGGGAGCTGTTTTTT. This chain uses TRBV11-2 with TRBJ2-2; 15 nucleotides agree with TRBD2. This CDR3 has 17 residues. The germline gives CDR1 SGHAT, CDR2 FQNNGV. Losses at the gene ends were 4 bases for V and 5 bases for J; bases not matched to a gene: 5.

The chain has TRBV5-1 and TRBJ1-1; weak D call: TRBD1 (5 bases). Between the trimmed V and J ends, which lost 7 bases and 1 base, there was a span of 14 bases. Germline assignment: CDR1 SGHRS and CDR2 YFSETQ. The CDR3 covers 14 residues. The CDR3 reads CASGEPQGNTEAFF. CDR3 sequence (DNA): TGCGCCAGCGGGGAGCCTCAGGGGAACACTGAAGCTTTCTTT.

There are a few counts of this clonotype. The rearrangement links TRBV20-1 to TRBJ2-1; TRBD2 agrees at 11 bases. The CDR3 is 14 residues long. CDR1 and CDR2 (germline): DFQATT, SNEGSKA (reference sequence). J gave up 6 bases and V 4 bases, and 5 bases lay outside the gene matches. CDR3 in amino acids: CSATLAGAANEQFF. DNA of the CDR3: TGCAGTGCTACACTAGCGGGGGCCGCCAATGAGCAGTTCTTC.

The genes are TRBV7-2 and TRBJ2-5; the D gene is possibly TRBD2 (5 bases). Trimming removed 4 bases from V and 5 bases from J, with 14 bases in between. This CDR3 region has 14 residues. Germline lookup yields CDR1 SGHTA and CDR2 FQGNSA. CDR3 coding DNA: TGTGCCAGCAGCTGGGCCGGGCCGGGGGAGACCCAGTACTTC. This gives the protein CASSWAGPGETQYF.

V gene TRBV12-3 or TRBV12-4 combines with J gene TRBJ2-7; D perhaps matches TRBD2 (5 bases). V gave up 5 bases and J gave up 6 bases, with 14 bases separating them. This CDR3 has 13 residues. This CDR3 is CASSPQEAFEQYF. As DNA, the CDR3 is TGTGCCAGCAGTCCTCAGGAGGCTTTCGAGCAGTACTTC.

This clonotype was observed a few times. The J gene is TRBJ2-3, the V gene TRBV7-3; a weak D match, TRBD2 (7 bases). From germline, CDR1 is SGHTA and CDR2 FQGTGA. This CDR3 spans 16 amino acids. V was clipped by 5 bases and J by 2 bases, with 17 bases between them. The CDR3 DNA reads TGTGCCAGCAGCAAAGGGGGGGAGGGGTACACAGATACGCAGTATTTT. Its translation: CASSKGGEGYTDTQYF. The entire variable domain, with the rest obtained from reference TRBV7-3 and TRBJ2-3, is as follows: GAGVSQTPSNKVTEKGKYVELRCDPISGHTALYWYRQSLGQGPEFLIYFQGTGAADDSGLPNDRFFAVRPEGSVSTLKIQRTERGDSAVYLCASSKGGEGYTDTQYFGPGTRLTVL.

This clonotype is medium-sized (0.01 to 0.1%) by share. The rearrangement joins TRBV7-2 to TRBJ2-7; D may be TRBD2 (6 bases). The germline gives CDR1 SGHTA, CDR2 FQGNSA. V dropped 2 bases and J dropped 6 bases, with 8 bases sitting between them. CDR3 length equals 12 residues. CDR3 amino acids: CASSLWGVEQYF. CDR3 nucleotides: TGTGCCAGCAGCTTATGGGGGGTCGAGCAGTACTTC.

V gene TRBV6-2 or TRBV6-3 combines with J gene TRBJ2-1; the match to TRBD2 covers 10 bases. J was trimmed by 6 bases and V by 3 bases; bases with no gene match: 8. From germline, CDR1 is MNHEY and CDR2 SVGEGT. This CDR3 comprises 16 residues. The CDR3, as DNA: TGTGCCAGCAGTTATCCCCTAGCGGGAGTTGTCAATGAGCAGTTCTTC. It codes for CASSYPLAGVVNEQFF.

This clonotype appeared a few times. This chain connects TRBV28 to TRBJ1-1; the match to TRBD1 covers 9 bases. CDR1 is MDHEN, CDR2 SYDVKM, per germline. The V segment lost 3 bases and the J segment 3 bases; nucleotides outside the gene matches: 8. The CDR3 loop spans 16 amino acids. The CDR3 protein is CASSFNRGRRDTEAFF. The CDR3 nucleotides are TGTGCCAGCAGTTTTAACAGGGGGCGGCGAGACACTGAAGCTTTCTTT.

The chain uses TRBV11-2 and TRBJ2-5; TRBD2 might be the D (6 bases). V lost 3 bases and J lost 4, with 9 bases in between. The germline CDR1 and CDR2 sequences are SGHAT and FQNNGV. CDR3 size: 13 residues. CDR3 nucleotide sequence: TGTGCCAGCAGCTTGGGACTCTCAGAGACCCAGTACTTC. Protein product: CASSLGLSETQYF.

This clonotype was detected once. Its ends do not fully match the called genes, so a read error is possible. CDR3 region: CASNLTQRTSGNTDTQYF. CDR3 nucleotides: TGTGCCAGCAACTTAACACAACGGACTAGCGGAAACACAGATACGCAGTATTTT. This chain joins TRBV7-9 and TRBJ2-3; 10 bases agree with TRBD2. Germline loops: CDR1 SEHNR, CDR2 FQNEAQ (reference sequence). This CDR3 contains 18 residues.

V gene TRBV11-2 combines with J gene TRBJ1-2, with TRBD1 as a possible D gene (6 bases). Germline V gene lookup returns CDR1 SGHAT and CDR2 FQNNGV. V was cut by 4 bases and J by 3 bases, with 21 bases left in between. The CDR3 is 17 residues long. CDR3 region: CASSSRGGAGGYYGYTF. CDR3 nucleotides: TGTGCCAGCAGCTCCCGGGGGGGGGCCGGGGGTTACTATGGCTACACCTTC.

The chain links TRBV28 to TRBJ2-1; TRBD1 or TRBD2 may be the D gene (6 bases each). CDR1 and CDR2 from the germline V gene are MDHEN and SYDVKM. This CDR3 spans 15 amino acids. Trimming removed 6 bases from V and 4 bases from J, with 16 bases in between. The CDR3 DNA reads as TGTGCCAGCAGGCCAGGAACAGGGAGGTACAATGAGCAGTTCTTC. It encodes CASRPGTGRYNEQFF.

V is TRBV25-1 and J is TRBJ2-5; D uncertain. Between the trimmed V and J ends, which lost 6 bases and 4 bases, there was a span of 15 bases. The germline V gene encodes CDR1 MGHDK and CDR2 SYGVNS. The CDR3 covers 14 residues. The CDR3 DNA sequence: TGTGCCAGCAGGCCACACCAGACGCCAGAGACCCAGTACTTC. This sequence encodes CASRPHQTPETQYF.

This clonotype was recorded a few times. The chain has TRBV2 and TRBJ1-1, with D maybe TRBD1 (5 bases). CDR1 and CDR2 (germline): SNHLY, FYNNEI. Deletions cut 7 bases from V and 0 bases from J, with 12 bases between. The CDR3 runs 14 residues. Here the CDR3 reads CASIGGRMNTEAFF. The CDR3 region has the DNA TGTGCCAGCATCGGGGGACGGATGAACACTGAAGCTTTCTTT.

CDR3 nucleotides: TGTGCCAGCAGCCTGCGACACATACAAGAGACCCAGTACTTC. Protein: CASSLRHIQETQYF. The chain carries TRBV7-6 and TRBJ2-5; no firm D call. CDR1 is SGHVS and CDR2 is FNYEAQ in the germline V gene. The ends were cut back, 5 bases at V and 2 bases at J, with 12 bases in the middle. This CDR3 region has 14 residues.